Listed here are 3 T cell receptor beta chains from one sample, sequenced in a study of pediatric ulcerative colitis. Using immunoSEQ multiplex PCR, the repertoire was profiled, and TCRdb retains in-frame clones only, with some absent. The data show around 68,000 clones, with 77% seen just once and 5.2% held by the top ten. Sequenced material: blood. The receptors stem from a boy younger than 18 with moderate ulcerative colitis.

V usage is TRBV7-4 and J usage is TRBJ2-5; D is ambiguous. Trimming left V 3 bases short and J 2 bases short, with 7 bases between. This CDR3 is built from 13 residues. In germline, CDR1 is SGHVT, CDR2 SQSDAQ. The CDR3 DNA is TGTGCCAGCAGCTTGCCGAATCAAGAGACCCAGTACTTC. Its translation: CASSLPNQETQYF.

The chain has TRBV7-7 and TRBJ2-5; 7 nucleotides match TRBD2. The V segment lost 5 bases and the J segment 1 base; nucleotides outside the gene matches: 7. This CDR3 has 15 amino acids. The germline V gene encodes CDR1 SSHAT and CDR2 FNYEAQ (reference sequence). CDR3 region: CASSAAGVPQETQYF. Written as DNA, the CDR3 is TGTGCCAGCAGCGCTGCGGGGGTCCCCCAAGAGACCCAGTACTTC.

This rearrangement joins TRBV19 to TRBJ2-1; a weak D match, TRBD2 (5 bases). CDR1 LNHDA and CDR2 SQIVND come from the germline V gene (reference sequence). This CDR3 is 15 amino acids long. Trimming took 1 base from V and 0 from J, leaving 7 bases between them. CDR3 DNA: TGTGCCAGTAGTATAGGTCGGGACTCCTACAATGAGCAGTTCTTC. This translates into CASSIGRDSYNEQFF.